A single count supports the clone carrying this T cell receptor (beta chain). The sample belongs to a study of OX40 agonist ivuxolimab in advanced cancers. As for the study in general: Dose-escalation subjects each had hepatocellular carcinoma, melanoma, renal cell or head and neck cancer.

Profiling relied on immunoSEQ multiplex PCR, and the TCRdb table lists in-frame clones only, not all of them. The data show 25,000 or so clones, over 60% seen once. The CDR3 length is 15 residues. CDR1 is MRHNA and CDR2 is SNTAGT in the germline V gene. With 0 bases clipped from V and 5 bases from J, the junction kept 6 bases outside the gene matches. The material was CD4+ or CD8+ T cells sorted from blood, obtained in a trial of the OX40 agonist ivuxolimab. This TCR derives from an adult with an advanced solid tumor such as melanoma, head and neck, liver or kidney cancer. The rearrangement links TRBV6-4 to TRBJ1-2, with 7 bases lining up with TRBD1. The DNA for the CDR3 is TGTGCCAGCAGTGACTCGACAGGGAACTTTTATGGCTACACCTTC. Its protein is CASSDSTGNFYGYTF.